One and the same sample provided the 30 T cell receptor beta chains below, sequenced in a study of T cell changes during pregnancy in multiple sclerosis. TCRdb's table, derived via immunoSEQ multiplex PCR, lists solely in-frame clones and lacks some. This sample yields 69,000 or so clones, of which roughly 88% are seen a single time; roughly 1.3% belongs to the top ten. The sequencing used peripheral blood, collected in the third trimester of pregnancy. Every receptor here comes from a female donor with multiple sclerosis, enrolled in a pregnancy study.

The V call is TRBV7-9, the J call TRBJ1-2; D is uncertain. The germline gives CDR1 SEHNR, CDR2 FQNEAQ (reference sequence). V shed 7 bases and J shed 4 bases, with 10 bases lying between them. The length of the CDR3 is 12 residues. The DNA for the CDR3 is TGTGCCAGCACCCTGGGGAGCTATGGCTACACCTTC. Translated, it gives CASTLGSYGYTF. Variable domain in full (rest from reference TRBV7-9 and TRBJ1-2): DTGVSQNPRHKITKRGQNVTFRCDPISEHNRLYWYRQTLGQGPEFLTYFQNEAQLEKSRLLSDRFSAERPKGSFSTLEIQRTEQGDSAMYLCASTLGSYGYTFGSGTRLTVV.

J is TRBJ2-1 and V is TRBV6-6; 8 bases match TRBD2. Germline CDR1 MNHNY, CDR2 SVGAGI (reference sequence). The CDR3 has 14 amino acids. J gave up 4 bases and V 4 bases, and 3 bases lay outside the gene matches. This chain's CDR3 is CASSSGGSYNEQFF. The DNA for the CDR3 is TGTGCCAGCAGTTCGGGGGGGTCGTACAATGAGCAGTTCTTC.

The chain uses TRBV28 and TRBJ1-1, with a tentative D call TRBD1 (5 bases). Trimming took 5 bases from V and 6 from J, leaving 25 bases between them. The CDR3 length is 17 residues. Germline V gene sequence: CDR1 MDHEN, CDR2 SYDVKM. CDR3 amino acids: CASSAQRGGWGRSEAFF. The CDR3 DNA sequence: TGTGCCAGCAGTGCGCAACGCGGGGGGTGGGGGAGATCTGAAGCTTTCTTT.

The chain employs TRBV30 and TRBJ1-4, with D uncertain. V lost 0 bases, J lost 3 bases, and 8 bases lay in between. The CDR3 is made up of 14 amino acids. Germline-derived CDR1 and CDR2 are GTSNPN and SVGIG (reference sequence). The CDR3 sequence: CAWSVLGANEKLFF. Here the CDR3 DNA reads TGTGCCTGGAGTGTACTCGGGGCTAATGAAAAACTGTTTTTT.

This chain joins TRBV6-4 and TRBJ2-3; TRBD2 matches at 7 bases. Per the germline V gene, CDR1 is MRHNA and CDR2 is SNTAGT. The CDR3 sequence is 15 residues long. The trim removed 2 bases at V and 3 bases at J, leaving 5 bases unmatched. The chain's CDR3 is CASSDGGGGTDTQYF. Written as DNA, the CDR3 is TGTGCCAGCAGTGACGGCGGGGGAGGGACAGATACGCAGTATTTT.

The CDR3 sequence is CASSSTGRNSPLHF. The CDR3 DNA reads TGTGCCAGCAGCTCGACAGGGAGGAATTCACCCCTCCACTTT. V is TRBV7-2 and J is TRBJ1-6, with 7 bases fitting TRBD1. This CDR3 has 14 amino acids. With 4 bases clipped from V and 7 bases from J, the junction kept 4 bases outside the gene matches. Germline V lookup: CDR1 SGHTA, CDR2 FQGNSA.

J is TRBJ1-2 and V is TRBV7-9; perhaps TRBD1 as D (6 bases). Trimming removed 0 bases at V and 12 bases at J, with 11 bases between. Germline V CDR1 and CDR2: SEHNR, FQNEAQ (reference sequence). This CDR3 spans 12 amino acids. The CDR3 is CASSLAAQGHTF. CDR3 DNA sequence: TGTGCCAGCAGCTTAGCGGCCCAGGGGCACACCTTC.

The chain carries TRBV4-1 and TRBJ2-2; 8 nucleotides match TRBD1. The CDR3 totals 19 residues. Germline lookup yields CDR1 MGHRA and CDR2 YSYEKL. J was trimmed by 4 bases and V by 2 bases; bases with no gene match: 15. The CDR3 is CASSQPLPWTGRGTGELFF. The CDR3 nucleotides read TGCGCCAGCAGCCAACCTCTCCCCTGGACAGGGCGCGGCACCGGGGAGCTGTTTTTT.

The genes are TRBV15 and TRBJ2-7; TRBD1 might be the D (5 bases). The ends were cut back, 2 bases at V and 2 bases at J, with 16 bases in the middle. Germline CDR1 LNHNV, CDR2 YYDKDF (reference sequence). The CDR3 has 16 amino acids. CDR3 loop: CATSRPAVGLAYEQYF. CDR3 coding DNA: TGTGCCACCAGCAGACCAGCCGTGGGGCTCGCCTACGAGCAGTACTTC. Combining the CDR3 with reference TRBV15 and TRBJ2-7 gives the whole variable domain DAMVIQNPRYQVTQFGKPVTLSCSQTLNHNVMYWYQQKSSQAPKLLFHYYDKDFNNEADTPDNFQSRRPNTSFCFLDIRSPGLGDTAMYLCATSRPAVGLAYEQYFGPGTRLTVT.

The chain has TRBV7-3 and TRBJ2-5; 12 bases align to TRBD2. Trimming removed 6 bases from V and 4 bases from J; junction bases left unmatched: 6. Per germline, CDR1 SGHTA and CDR2 FQGTGA. The CDR3 has 15 amino acids. This CDR3 is CASSSGLAGSETQYF. CDR3 coding DNA: TGTGCCAGCAGTTCCGGACTAGCGGGGTCAGAGACCCAGTACTTC.

The J gene is TRBJ1-6, the V gene TRBV6-1, with TRBD1 matching 9 bases. Germline lookup yields CDR1 MNHNS and CDR2 SASEGT. This CDR3 is 13 amino acids long. With V trimmed by 6 bases and J by 9 bases, 3 bases remained unmatched. The CDR3 DNA sequence: TGTGCCAGCAGGACAGGGGGGAGTTCACCCCTCCACTTT. Residues: CASRTGGSSPLHF.

This chain joins TRBV5-5 and TRBJ1-2; D is unresolved. This CDR3 comprises 12 residues. CDR1 and CDR2 from the germline V gene are SGHKS and YYEKEE (reference sequence). V lost 4 bases, J lost 4 bases, and 8 bases lay in between. Here the CDR3 reads CASSLTSYGYTF. The CDR3 nucleotides are TGTGCCAGCAGCCTCACAAGCTATGGCTACACCTTC.

This sequence joins TRBV5-5 and TRBJ1-4; D gene unclear. Trimming cost V 1 base and J 8 bases, with 12 bases left between them. This CDR3 is 14 amino acids long. Per germline, CDR1 SGHKS and CDR2 YYEKEE (reference sequence). The DNA for the CDR3 is TGTGCCAGCAGCTTGCGGGGAACTTACGAAAAACTGTTTTTT. This gives the protein CASSLRGTYEKLFF.

This chain joins TRBV7-2 and TRBJ2-7; no clear D. In germline, CDR1 is SGHTA, CDR2 FQGNSA. Trimming pared 1 base from V and 3 bases from J, leaving 10 bases between. This CDR3 comprises 14 residues. The CDR3 protein is CASSLGGVGYEQYF. The CDR3 bases are TGTGCCAGCAGCTTAGGAGGTGTGGGCTACGAGCAGTACTTC.

V usage is TRBV6-4 and J usage is TRBJ2-1, with TRBD2 as a possible D gene (6 bases). The CDR3 covers 16 residues. Germline V gene sequence: CDR1 MRHNA, CDR2 SNTAGT. Trimming removed 0 bases from V and 6 bases from J, with 15 bases in between. The CDR3 region is CASSDSGVTRPNEQFF. The CDR3 coding sequence is TGTGCCAGCAGTGACTCGGGAGTGACTAGACCCAATGAGCAGTTCTTC.

The chain carries TRBV5-6 and TRBJ2-7, with D possibly matching TRBD2 (6 bases). Trimming pared 4 bases from V and 2 bases from J, leaving 16 bases between. CDR3 length: 15 amino acids. CDR1 and CDR2 (germline): SGHDT, YYEEEE. This CDR3 is CASSERGGWPYEQYF. The CDR3 coding sequence is TGTGCCAGCAGCGAGAGGGGAGGATGGCCCTACGAGCAGTACTTC.

The V call is TRBV6-1, the J call TRBJ2-2; 9 nucleotides match TRBD1. The CDR3 consists of 15 residues. Germline values: CDR1 MNHNS, CDR2 SASEGT. The ends lost 1 base at V and 3 bases at J; junction bases unmatched: 0. Written as DNA, the CDR3 is TGTGCCAGCAGTGAAGGGGACAGGGACACCGGGGAGCTGTTTTTT. Amino acid sequence: CASSEGDRDTGELFF.

V is TRBV7-9 and J is TRBJ2-7, with a tentative D call TRBD1 (6 bases). The V end lost 0 bases, the J end lost 0 bases, and 9 bases lay between the germline ends. The V gene's germline CDR1 is SEHNR and CDR2 FQNEAQ (reference sequence). The length of the CDR3 is 15 residues. The CDR3 protein is CASSLAGTPSYEQYF. In DNA form, the CDR3 reads TGTGCCAGCAGCTTAGCCGGGACACCCTCCTACGAGCAGTACTTC. Full variable domain (outside the CDR3, taken from reference TRBV7-9 and TRBJ2-7): DTGVSQNPRHKITKRGQNVTFRCDPISEHNRLYWYRQTLGQGPEFLTYFQNEAQLEKSRLLSDRFSAERPKGSFSTLEIQRTEQGDSAMYLCASSLAGTPSYEQYFGPGTRLTVT.

The V gene is TRBV18, the J gene TRBJ1-2; a weak D match, TRBD1 (6 bases). The CDR3 runs to 13 residues. Germline lookup yields CDR1 KGHSH and CDR2 LQKENI. Trimming left V 4 bases short and J 8 bases short, with 14 bases between. The CDR3 spells CASSLSTGRGYTF. DNA of the CDR3: TGTGCCAGCTCACTCTCGACAGGTCGGGGCTACACCTTC. The full variable domain, completed using reference TRBV18 and TRBJ1-2, is NAGVMQNPRHLVRRRGQEARLRCSPMKGHSHVYWYRQLPEEGLKFMVYLQKENIIDESGMPKERFSAEFPKEGPSILRIQQVVRGDSAAYFCASSLSTGRGYTFGSGTRLTVV.

The V and J genes are TRBV6-5 and TRBJ2-1, with 10 bases that match TRBD1. Trimming removed 9 bases from V and 4 bases from J; junction bases left unmatched: 9. This CDR3 has 15 residues. The germline gives CDR1 MNHEY, CDR2 SVGAGI. In DNA, the CDR3 is TGTGCCAGTGGTGGAAGGGACAGGGGATACAATGAGCAGTTCTTC. It translates to CASGGRDRGYNEQFF.

The chain couples TRBV18 to TRBJ2-7, with TRBD1 identical over 9 bases. There are 14 residues in the CDR3. J lost 3 bases, V lost 5 bases, and 5 bases had no gene match. The germline gives CDR1 KGHSH, CDR2 LQKENI. This CDR3 is CASSTTGQGYEQYF. In DNA, the CDR3 is TGTGCCAGCTCAACTACGGGACAGGGCTACGAGCAGTACTTC.

The gene calls are TRBV28 and TRBJ1-4; the match to TRBD1 covers 10 bases. The CDR3 spans 17 residues. V lost 5 bases, J lost 1 base, and 7 bases stayed unmatched. Germline loops: CDR1 MDHEN, CDR2 SYDVKM. The CDR3 DNA follows: TGTGCCAGCAGTCTGACAGGGGGCGCTGGAACTAATGAAAAACTGTTTTTT. It yields the protein CASSLTGGAGTNEKLFF.

The CDR3 DNA sequence: TGTGCTAGTGGTTTGGTACAGAGCGGGGAAGAGACCCAGTACTTC. Its translation is CASGLVQSGEETQYF. J is TRBJ2-5 and V is TRBV12-5; 7 nucleotides agree with TRBD2. The CDR3 loop spans 15 amino acids. Germline CDR1 and CDR2: LGHNT and FRNRAP. V was clipped by 0 bases and J by 3 bases; unmatched bases: 4.

The chain recombines TRBV5-6 with TRBJ2-2; 15 bases match TRBD2. The CDR3 runs 16 residues. Germline CDR1 SGHDT, CDR2 YYEEEE. The V segment lost 4 bases and the J segment 5 bases; nucleotides outside the gene matches: 3. This chain's CDR3 is CASSPGLAGGTGELFF. The CDR3 DNA reads as TGTGCCAGCAGCCCCGGACTAGCGGGGGGGACCGGGGAGCTGTTTTTT.

The chain is built from TRBV18 and TRBJ1-1, with 10 nucleotides matching TRBD1. The junction had 12 bases not matched to a gene; V was cut back by 3 bases and J by 8 bases. The CDR3 length is 16 residues. Germline CDR1 and CDR2: KGHSH and LQKENI. The CDR3 is CASSPLPGQGVGEAFF. The CDR3 DNA follows: TGTGCCAGCTCACCTTTACCAGGACAGGGGGTTGGCGAAGCTTTCTTT.

The V and J genes are TRBV9 and TRBJ1-2; D is ambiguous. The V gene's germline CDR1 is SGDLS and CDR2 YYNGEE. Trimming pared 4 bases from V and 6 bases from J, leaving 10 bases between. CDR3 size: 12 residues. CDR3 protein: CASSWGGDGYTF. The CDR3 coding sequence is TGTGCCAGCAGCTGGGGAGGTGATGGCTACACCTTC.

The chain is built from TRBV4-1 and TRBJ1-2, with 11 bases matching TRBD1. CDR1 is MGHRA and CDR2 is YSYEKL in the germline V gene. The CDR3 has 14 residues. The V gene end was trimmed by 3 bases and the J gene end by 7 bases; junction bases not matched to a gene: 4. In nucleotides, the CDR3 is TGCGCCAGCAGCCATGGACAGGGGGCGACTGGCTACACCTTC. Protein product: CASSHGQGATGYTF.

This chain joins TRBV7-9 and TRBJ2-5, with D maybe TRBD1 (6 bases). Germline CDR1 and CDR2: SEHNR and FQNEAQ (reference sequence). The CDR3 is made up of 13 amino acids. The germline V and J ends were trimmed by 8 bases and 2 bases, with 12 bases remaining between them. The CDR3 bases are TGTGCCAGCGGGGACGGACAGCAAGAGACCCAGTACTTC. It translates to CASGDGQQETQYF.

The chain has TRBV5-1 and TRBJ1-4, with a possible D match to TRBD1 (6 bases). The CDR3 is 16 residues long. Germline values: CDR1 SGHRS, CDR2 YFSETQ. V lost 7 bases to trimming and J lost 0 bases, with 16 bases between them. The CDR3, as DNA: TGCGCCAGCTGCCCTGGCAGGGGAGCAACTAATGAAAAACTGTTTTTT. Protein sequence: CASCPGRGATNEKLFF.

Notes on this clone: A read error may account for a junction end that differs from germline. Additional DNA sequences in this sample encode the identical CDR3. In DNA form, the CDR3 reads TGTGCCTGGAGTCTGGGGAGTTTCGCTGAGGCTTTCTTT. It codes for CAWSLGSFAEAFF. V is TRBV30 and J is TRBJ1-1; no clear D. Germline V gene sequence: CDR1 GTSNPN, CDR2 SVGIG (reference sequence). The CDR3 extends over 13 amino acids. Full variable domain (remainder filled in from reference TRBV30 and TRBJ1-1): SQTIHQWPATLVQPVGSPLSLECTVEGTSNPNLYWYRQAAGRGLQLLFYSVGIGQISSEVPQNLSASRPQDRQFILSSKKLLLSDSGFYLCAWSLGSFAEAFFGQGTRLTVV.